Listed here are 19 T cell receptor beta chains from one sample, sequenced in a study of naive and memory T cell subsets. Both TRBC1 and TRBC2 were covered by a beta constant-region primer of two equimolar oligonucleotides. From the UMI-ligation and nested PCR reads, TCRdb called clonotypes with MiXCR, one entry per CDR3 protein. The table has 140,000 to 150,000 distinct CDR3 sequences, about 18% seen once. The sequenced material came from naive CD4+ T cells from blood. The receptors here all came from a human donor in good health.

This clonotype has just a few counts. The gene calls are TRBV29-1 and TRBJ2-1; 12 positions agree with TRBD2. Germline values: CDR1 SQVTM, CDR2 ANQGSEA. J gave up 4 bases and V 6 bases, and 4 bases lay outside the gene matches. This CDR3 spans 14 amino acids. The CDR3 coding sequence is TGCAGCGTCGCGACTAGCGGGAGTTACAATGAGCAGTTCTTC. It codes for CSVATSGSYNEQFF.

This chain connects TRBV7-2 to TRBJ1-2; D remains unclear. V was cut by 5 bases and J by 2 bases, with 6 bases left in between. Germline assignment: CDR1 SGHTA and CDR2 FQGNSA. The CDR3 spans 12 residues. CDR3 sequence reads: CASSKENYGYTF. The CDR3 nucleotides read TGTGCCAGCAGCAAGGAGAACTATGGCTACACCTTC. The full variable domain, its missing parts supplied by reference TRBV7-2 and TRBJ1-2, is GAGVSQSPSNKVTEKGKDVELRCDPISGHTALYWYRQSLGQGLEFLIYFQGNSAPDKSGLPSDRFSAERTGGSVSTLTIQRTQQEDSAVYLCASSKENYGYTFGSGTRLTVV.

This clonotype was observed at least ten times. This sequence joins TRBV24-1 and TRBJ2-2, with D hard to call. Germline V lookup: CDR1 KGHDR, CDR2 SFDVKD. The CDR3 is 13 residues long. The V and J ends lost 5 bases and 2 bases respectively, with 5 bases between them. The CDR3: CATSARNTGELFF. The CDR3 DNA reads as TGTGCCACCAGTGCCAGAAACACCGGGGAGCTGTTTTTT.

The chain couples TRBV5-1 to TRBJ2-1, with 9 bases lining up with TRBD2. The V and J ends lost 6 bases and 5 bases, in that order; junction bases with no gene match: 9. The germline CDR1 and CDR2 sequences are SGHRS and YFSETQ. The CDR3 length is 15 residues. As DNA, the CDR3 is TGCGCCAGCACCCTTAGCGGGAGTATCAACAATGAGCAGTTCTTC. Its translation is CASTLSGSINNEQFF.

This clonotype was counted at least ten times. The V and J genes are TRBV18 and TRBJ2-7; 11 nucleotides agree with TRBD2. This CDR3 has 16 amino acids. V was clipped by 1 base and J by 4 bases; unmatched bases: 6. Per germline, CDR1 KGHSH and CDR2 LQKENI. This chain's CDR3 is CASSPQGLAARYEQYF. As DNA, the CDR3 is TGTGCCAGCTCACCACAGGGACTAGCGGCGCGGTACGAGCAGTACTTC.

This clonotype turned up a few times. The chain has TRBV28 and TRBJ2-7; TRBD1 matches at 9 bases. J gave up 5 bases and V 4 bases, and 12 bases lay outside the gene matches. Looked up from germline, CDR1 is MDHEN and CDR2 is SYDVKM. The CDR3 extends over 16 amino acids. CDR3 in amino acids: CASSSPWGQGSDEQYF. The DNA of the CDR3 is TGTGCCAGCAGTTCCCCTTGGGGACAGGGAAGCGACGAGCAGTACTTC.

This clonotype occurred a few times. The rearrangement uses TRBV11-2 and TRBJ2-7, with TRBD2 identical over 7 bases. Germline CDR1 reads SGHAT; CDR2 reads FQNNGV. The CDR3 runs 16 residues. Germline trimming cut 0 bases from V and 0 bases from J; bases unmatched to any gene: 5. In DNA form, the CDR3 reads TGTGCCAGCAGCTTAGATGGCGGGAGCTTCTCCTACGAGCAGTACTTC. Encoded protein: CASSLDGGSFSYEQYF.

The genes are TRBV5-1 and TRBJ1-1; 8 nucleotides line up with TRBD1. The germline CDR1 and CDR2 sequences are SGHRS and YFSETQ. This CDR3 comprises 13 residues. The V gene end was trimmed by 0 bases and the J gene end by 7 bases; junction bases not matched to a gene: 2. The CDR3 bases are TGCGCCAGCAGCTTGGAGGGACAGGATGAAGCTTTCTTT. Translated: CASSLEGQDEAFF.

V gene TRBV10-3 combines with J gene TRBJ1-6, with a tentative D call TRBD1 (6 bases). V was clipped by 6 bases and J by 5 bases, with 14 bases between them. The CDR3 contains 15 residues. In germline, CDR1 is ENHRY, CDR2 SYGVKD. The CDR3 nucleotides are TGTGCCATCAGCCCCTCCGGACAGAATAATTCACCCCTCCACTTT. It yields the protein CAISPSGQNNSPLHF.

V usage is TRBV9 and J usage is TRBJ2-1, with 9 positions matching TRBD2. The CDR3 consists of 15 residues. The germline V gene encodes CDR1 SGDLS and CDR2 YYNGEE. Trimming at V came to 1 base and at J to 1 base, leaving 0 bases not matched to a gene. The CDR3 region is CASSVLAGSYNEQFF. In DNA, the CDR3 is TGTGCCAGCAGCGTACTAGCGGGATCCTACAATGAGCAGTTCTTC.

The chain couples TRBV6-1 to TRBJ1-5; 10 nucleotides line up with TRBD1. The CDR3 consists of 15 residues. Germline V gives CDR1 MNHNS, CDR2 SASEGT. V trimming: 3 bases; J trimming: 4 bases; junction bases outside the gene matches: 3. The CDR3 region has the DNA TGTGCCAGCAGTGAGGGACAGGGGCTGAATCAGCCCCAGCATTTT. Encoded protein: CASSEGQGLNQPQHF.

This clonotype was recorded a few times. The gene calls are TRBV20-1 and TRBJ2-7, with D perhaps matching TRBD2 (6 bases). With 8 bases removed from V and 0 bases from J, the gap between germline ends came to 14 bases. The CDR3 has 13 residues. CDR1 is DFQATT and CDR2 is SNEGSKA in the germline V gene (reference sequence). The CDR3 bases are TGCAGTCAAGGGACTGCGAGCTCCTACGAGCAGTACTTC. Translation gives CSQGTASSYEQYF.

V gene TRBV5-6 combines with J gene TRBJ1-4, with 7 bases lining up with TRBD1. The germline V gene has CDR1 SGHDT and CDR2 YYEEEE. This CDR3 region has 16 residues. Trimming at V came to 0 bases and at J to 4 bases, leaving 6 bases not matched to a gene. The CDR3 DNA follows: TGTGCCAGCAGCTTGGCGAACCCAGGGGGTAATGAAAAACTGTTTTTT. Protein sequence: CASSLANPGGNEKLFF.

The sample holds a few counts of this clonotype. This rearrangement joins TRBV27 to TRBJ1-4, with D possibly being TRBD1 (6 bases). Germline CDR1 and CDR2: MNHEY and SMNVEV (reference sequence). The CDR3 runs 14 residues. V gave up 3 bases and J gave up 7 bases, with 12 bases separating them. CDR3 nucleotide sequence: TGTGCCAGCAGTTTCGGGGGGCGCGCTGAAAAACTGTTTTTT. This gives the protein CASSFGGRAEKLFF.

This clonotype appeared a few times. The chain links TRBV4-3 to TRBJ1-2, with 7 bases aligning to TRBD1. Looked up from germline, CDR1 is LGHNA and CDR2 is YSLEER. The V gene end was trimmed by 6 bases and the J gene end by 2 bases; junction bases not matched to a gene: 12. This CDR3 region has 16 residues. The CDR3 coding sequence is TGCGCCAGCAGTGGTCCGACAGGGTCCCTAAACTATGGCTACACCTTC. As protein: CASSGPTGSLNYGYTF.

This clonotype has more than one count but fewer than ten. The chain recombines TRBV11-2 with TRBJ2-3, with 8 nucleotides matching TRBD2. This CDR3 spans 17 amino acids. Germline CDR1 and CDR2: SGHAT and FQNNGV. Trimming cost V 2 bases and J 4 bases; bases outside gene matches: 11. In nucleotides, the CDR3 is TGTGCCAGCAGCTTACGTCTGCTGGCGGGAGGCCCAGATACGCAGTATTTT. The encoded protein is CASSLRLLAGGPDTQYF.

This clonotype was counted ten times or more. V usage is TRBV4-1 and J usage is TRBJ2-1; D unclear. The CDR3 totals 16 residues. Germline values: CDR1 MGHRA, CDR2 YSYEKL. V lost 0 bases to trimming and J lost 0 bases, with 9 bases between them. The CDR3 nucleotides are TGCGCCAGCAGCCAAGAGCCCGGCGTCTCCTACAATGAGCAGTTCTTC. Translating gives CASSQEPGVSYNEQFF.

This clonotype has a handful of counts. V usage is TRBV5-1 and J usage is TRBJ1-1, with D perhaps TRBD1 (5 bases). Germline V gene data show CDR1 as SGHRS and CDR2 as YFSETQ. The CDR3 consists of 14 residues. The V and J ends lost 3 bases and 5 bases respectively, with 14 bases between them. The CDR3 is CASSSAEQVTEAFF. In nucleotides, the CDR3 is TGCGCCAGCAGCTCAGCTGAACAGGTAACTGAAGCTTTCTTT.

This clonotype was observed at least ten times. V and J are TRBV10-3 and TRBJ2-1; possibly TRBD2 for D (5 bases). The CDR3 is made up of 12 amino acids. The V and J ends lost 9 bases and 6 bases respectively, with 12 bases between them. Germline V gives CDR1 ENHRY, CDR2 SYGVKD. Here the CDR3 reads CAINREGNEQFF. CDR3 coding DNA: TGTGCCATTAACCGGGAAGGCAATGAGCAGTTCTTC.